This TCR beta chain was identified during a study of cytomegalovirus exposure and HLA in healthy donors. Study summary: Out of about 180 million T cells, an earlier analysis found more than 95 million unique TCR beta sequences in total. Whole-study findings and limits: For cytomegalovirus status, the classifier reportedly gave diagnoses with high specificity and sensitivity. DRB1 had the most TCR associations and HLA-C the fewest, a later analysis found, with rates varying by HLA locus.

Turning to this clone: Its target is unknown.

The PCR was carried out with 60 Vbeta primers and 13 Jbeta primers. The table came from immunoSEQ multiplex PCR; TCRdb's copy has only in-frame clones and leaves some out. The sample carries 80,000 or so clones, 62% recorded once. The source of this sequence is a male donor in good health and CMV-seropositive. Sequencing used PBMCs.

The CDR3 spells CASSRTLRSEKLFF. CDR3 bases: TGTGCCAGCAGCCGGACTCTAAGGAGTGAAAAACTGTTTTTT. The chain joins TRBV7-2 to TRBJ1-4; D uncertain. The CDR3 is 14 residues long. The germline CDR1 and CDR2 sequences are SGHTA and FQGNSA. With 5 bases removed from V and 7 bases from J, the gap between germline ends came to 14 bases.